Detailed here is one T cell receptor beta chain. Its recognized antigen is unknown. Base qualities are not recorded, but no much larger clone differs from it by a single base. V is pared back by 3 bases and J by 4 bases, with 24 bases lying between the germline termini. The germline V gene (reference sequence) gives CDR1 as DFQATT and CDR2 as SNEGSKA. The CDR3 measures 18 amino acids from cysteine to phenylalanine. Left in the record is the CDR3 DNA by itself, 54 bases read in frame from the first base. Peripheral blood CD8+ and CD4+ T cells from healthy donors, Susac syndrome patients and multiple sclerosis patients were profiled using high-throughput TCR beta sequencing. Healthy donors were age- and sex-matched controls. CD8+ TEMRA cells were enriched by FACS, while bulk CD8+ and CD4+ T cells were purified by magnetic negative isolation. Blood was drawn into EDTA tubes, processed within 24 hours, and PBMCs were isolated by density gradient centrifugation. PBMCs intended for TCR sequencing were cryopreserved in liquid nitrogen and thawed later in a water bath at 37 degrees C. The sorted or isolated CD4+, CD8+ and CD8+ TEMRA cells reached a purity of at least 90%.

This entry comes from a study of CD8 T cells in Susac syndrome (dated by TCRdb to the late 2010s). At the level of the whole study: Whether CD8+ T cell activation and differentiation in Susac syndrome was antigen driven was tested using repertoire sequencing.

RNA was extracted using the RNeasy kit, and roughly 0.5 to 1 microgram was reverse transcribed with random hexamers. The immunoSEQ multiplex PCR assay, covering 54 Vbeta and 13 Jbeta segments, was used to amplify TCR beta CDR3 regions. To correct PCR amplification bias, a synthetic template baseline was used for both primer optimization and computational correction. In the paper's pipeline: Reads were annotated to V, D and J genes per IMGT and analyzed with immunoSEQ Analyzer, keeping only productive sequences. Clonality was calculated as one minus the Shannon entropy normalized by log2 of the number of productive unique sequences. For each patient and control, public and private clones were evaluated within the 100 most prevalent clones. Clones were defined as Susac-specific if absent from the healthy and MS cohorts, from 1052 published viral clones and from other ImmuneACCESS disease sequences. TCRdb ran its own pipeline on the public reads, namely fastp trimming at Q25 and MiXCR clone calling, and kept in-frame beta chains. Records with the same CDR3 protein are collapsed into one entry carrying the most frequent genes and DNA. TCRdb's processing, not the study's, gives the V and J calls here. Within this sample are about 130,000 distinct CDR3 sequences, with over 90% of them counted one time only. Jointly, the top ten make up more than 0.095% of the sample.

Broad study findings and their caveats: The number of individuals in the TCR sequencing and HLA analysis was acknowledged as relatively small.

Recombination connected TRBV20-1 to TRBJ2-2; tentative D gene TRBD2, with 6 bases matching. What was sequenced was CD4+ T cells from PBMCs. This sequence was found in a human donor in good health. The nucleotides read TGCAGTGCTAGGGGGGGTTCGGGATATGGGGCCCTCACCGGGGAGCTGTTTTTT. Its amino acids are CSARGGSGYGALTGELFF.